The 14 T cell receptor beta chains presented below share a single source sample, sequenced in a study of blood T cell repertoires in COVID-19. Measured with immunoSEQ multiplex PCR; TCRdb has only the in-frame clones, and not every one. Among more than 300,000 clones listed, around 87% were seen once. Sequenced: PBMCs or T cells enriched from blood (not recorded which). These receptor sequences come from a man aged 35-49 years in a cohort exposed to, infected with or recovered from COVID-19 (not recorded which).

The genes are TRBV28 and TRBJ2-7; possibly TRBD1 for D (6 bases). Germline lookup yields CDR1 MDHEN and CDR2 SYDVKM. V was shortened by 5 bases and J by 0 bases, with 23 bases between the two germline ends. The CDR3 covers 18 residues. CDR3 loop: CASSNRQVRLLSSYEQYF. In nucleotides, the CDR3 is TGTGCCAGCAGTAACCGACAGGTCCGCCTACTTAGCTCCTACGAGCAGTACTTC.

The CDR3 loop is CASSSTSGLYEQYF. The DNA for the CDR3 is TGCGCCAGCAGCTCTACTAGCGGGCTCTACGAGCAGTACTTC. The chain joins TRBV5-1 to TRBJ2-7, with TRBD2 matching 9 bases. V gave up 3 bases and J gave up 3 bases; unmatched junction bases: 4. This CDR3 is built from 14 residues. Germline values: CDR1 SGHRS, CDR2 YFSETQ. The complete variable domain, with remaining parts taken from reference TRBV5-1 and TRBJ2-7, reads KAGVTQTPRYLIKTRGQQVTLSCSPISGHRSVSWYQQTPGQGLQFLFEYFSETQRNKGNFPGRFSGRQFSNSRSEMNVSTLELGDSALYLCASSSTSGLYEQYFGPGTRLTVT.

This chain joins TRBV7-8 and TRBJ2-5; D may be TRBD2 (6 bases). The germline V and J ends were trimmed by 3 bases and 3 bases, with 17 bases remaining between them. Germline V lookup: CDR1 SGHVS, CDR2 FQNEAQ. CDR3 length equals 16 residues. In nucleotides, the CDR3 is TGTGCCAGCAGCTTCCCTGGACTATTCACAAAAGAGACCCAGTACTTC. It codes for CASSFPGLFTKETQYF.

This chain links TRBV5-1 with TRBJ1-3; 11 bases fit TRBD1. V gave up 0 bases and J gave up 2 bases; unmatched junction bases: 7. Germline CDR1 SGHRS, CDR2 YFSETQ. The CDR3 is 18 residues long. The CDR3 sequence: CASSLVPSDRGPGNTIYF. The CDR3 DNA reads TGCGCCAGCAGCTTGGTGCCCTCGGACAGGGGGCCTGGAAACACCATATATTTT.

This chain uses TRBV28 with TRBJ1-2, with TRBD1 identical over 7 bases. Looked up from germline, CDR1 is MDHEN and CDR2 is SYDVKM. The V gene end was trimmed by 6 bases and the J gene end by 8 bases; junction bases not matched to a gene: 6. The CDR3 spans 12 residues. In DNA form, the CDR3 reads TGTGCCAGCAGAACGACAGGGAAAGGCTACACCTTC. It is translated as CASRTTGKGYTF.

The chain couples TRBV6-5 to TRBJ2-1, with D maybe TRBD2 (7 bases). Germline lookup yields CDR1 MNHEY and CDR2 SVGAGI. V gave up 7 bases and J gave up 7 bases, with 14 bases separating them. This CDR3 comprises 13 residues. The CDR3 sequence is CASTGGGGNEQFF. CDR3 nucleotides: TGTGCCAGCACGGGGGGAGGGGGGAATGAGCAGTTCTTC.

This clone has a single count. J is TRBJ2-2 and V is TRBV19, with 14 positions matching TRBD2. The germline V gene encodes CDR1 LNHDA and CDR2 SQIVND (reference sequence). The CDR3 consists of 16 residues. J lost 4 bases, V lost 5 bases, and 3 bases had no gene match. The CDR3 DNA reads TGTGCCAGTAGTTTGACTAGCGGGAGGGTCACCGGGGAGCTGTTTTTT. This translates into CASSLTSGRVTGELFF.

The chain carries TRBV12-5 and TRBJ1-1; D ambiguous. V lost 5 bases to trimming and J lost 1 base, with 5 bases between them. The CDR3 spans 12 residues. In germline, CDR1 is LGHNT, CDR2 FRNRAP. The CDR3: CASGPRNTEAFF. The CDR3 DNA reads as TGTGCTAGTGGTCCGAGGAACACTGAAGCTTTCTTT.

This chain uses TRBV6-4 with TRBJ1-1; 9 bases line up with TRBD1. Trimming cost V 6 bases and J 10 bases; bases outside gene matches: 12. The germline gives CDR1 MRHNA, CDR2 SNTAGT. CDR3 length: 14 amino acids. The CDR3 region is CASREDRGRKRAFF. The CDR3 nucleotides are TGTGCCAGCAGGGAGGACAGGGGACGGAAGCGAGCTTTCTTT.

The rearrangement links TRBV28 to TRBJ1-6, with D perhaps matching TRBD1 (5 bases). This CDR3 comprises 16 residues. V was pared by 1 base and J by 7 bases, with 14 bases between. Germline CDR1 MDHEN, CDR2 SYDVKM. The CDR3: CASSLSDTGGNSPLHF. The CDR3 DNA follows: TGTGCCAGCAGTTTATCGGACACCGGTGGCAATTCACCCCTCCACTTT.

The chain uses TRBV6-5 and TRBJ1-6, with TRBD1 matching 9 bases. This CDR3 spans 15 amino acids. Per the germline V gene, CDR1 is MNHEY and CDR2 is SVGAGI. The ends lost 6 bases at V and 9 bases at J; junction bases unmatched: 9. The CDR3 nucleotides are TGTGCCAGCAGAAGAGCCGGACAGGGGCCTTCACCCCTCCACTTT. This encodes CASRRAGQGPSPLHF.

The CDR3 DNA sequence: TGTGCCAGCAGTCCTAGACAGGGATCCCATCAGCCCCAGCATTTT. Translating it yields CASSPRQGSHQPQHF. The chain links TRBV6-5 to TRBJ1-5; 7 bases map to TRBD1. V lost 5 bases and J lost 5; bases outside the gene matches: 9. This CDR3 is built from 15 residues. Germline V CDR1 and CDR2: MNHEY, SVGAGI.

CDR3 loop: CASSLGQGGYGYTF. The DNA for the CDR3 is TGTGCCAGCAGTTTAGGACAGGGAGGGTATGGCTACACCTTC. The rearrangement uses TRBV27 and TRBJ1-2; TRBD1 matches 8 bases. The CDR3 contains 14 residues. The germline V gene has CDR1 MNHEY and CDR2 SMNVEV (reference sequence). Losses at the gene ends were 2 bases for V and 5 bases for J; bases not matched to a gene: 4.

The gene calls are TRBV27 and TRBJ2-3, with D unclear. Trimming removed 4 bases from V and 2 bases from J, with 10 bases in between. The CDR3 is made up of 14 amino acids. Germline CDR1 MNHEY, CDR2 SMNVEV (reference sequence). This chain's CDR3 is CASSSRTLTDTQYF. CDR3 DNA: TGTGCCAGCAGTTCCCGAACTCTCACAGATACGCAGTATTTT.